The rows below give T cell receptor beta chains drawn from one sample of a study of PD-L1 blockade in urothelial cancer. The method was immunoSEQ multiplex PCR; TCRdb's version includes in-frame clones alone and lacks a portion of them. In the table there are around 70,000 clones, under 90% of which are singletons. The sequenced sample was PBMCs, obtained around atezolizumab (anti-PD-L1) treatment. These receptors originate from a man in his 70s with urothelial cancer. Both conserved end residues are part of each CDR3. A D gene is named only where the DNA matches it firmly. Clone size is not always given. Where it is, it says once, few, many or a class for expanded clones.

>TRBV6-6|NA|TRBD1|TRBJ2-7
TGTGCCAGCACCTCAACAGGGGGGTACGAGCAGTACTTC
CASTSTGGYEQYF
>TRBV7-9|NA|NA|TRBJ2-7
TGTGCCAGCAGCTTAGCGGGCCCCTACGAGCAGTACTTC
CASSLAGPYEQYF
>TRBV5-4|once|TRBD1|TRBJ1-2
TGTGCCAGCAGCCCCAGACAGGGTGGCTATGGCTACACCTTC
CASSPRQGGYGYTF
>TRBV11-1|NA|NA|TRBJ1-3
TGTGCCAGCAGCTTAGCGCGGAGGACAGCGTCTGGAAACACCATATATTTT
CASSLARRTASGNTIYF
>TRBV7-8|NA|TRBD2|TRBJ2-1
TGTGCCAGCAGCCTTCGAACGCGACTAGCGGGAGCCCCCTACAATGAGCAGTTCTTC
CASSLRTRLAGAPYNEQFF
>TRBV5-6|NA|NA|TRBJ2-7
TGTGCCAGCAGCTCAGGGGTTTACGAGCAGTACTTC
CASSSGVYEQYF
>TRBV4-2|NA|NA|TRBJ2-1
TGTGCCAGCAGCCAAGGCGGAGGGAGGCACAATGAGCAGTTCTTC
CASSQGGGRHNEQFF
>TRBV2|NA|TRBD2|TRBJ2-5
TGTGCCAGCAGTGAGTCGCTAGCGGTTCAAGAGACCCAGTACTTC
CASSESLAVQETQYF
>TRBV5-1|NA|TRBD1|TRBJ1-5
TGCGCCAGCAGCCCCGGGACAGGGGCATTCCAGCCCCAGCATTTT
CASSPGTGAFQPQHF
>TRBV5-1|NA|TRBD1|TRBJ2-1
TGCGCCAGCAGCTCGGGACAGGGAATCTACAATGAGCAGTTCTTC
CASSSGQGIYNEQFF
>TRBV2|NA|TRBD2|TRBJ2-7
TGTGCCAGCTCTCAACCGGGACTAGCGGATACACAGCAGTACTTC
CASSQPGLADTQQYF
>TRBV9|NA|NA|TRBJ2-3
TGTGCCAGCAGCGTAGGAGTCGGCGGAAGCACAGATACGCAGTATTTT
CASSVGVGGSTDTQYF
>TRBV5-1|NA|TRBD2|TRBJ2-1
TGCGCCAGCAGCGGGGGACTAGGCTCCTACAATGAGCAGTTCTTC
CASSGGLGSYNEQFF
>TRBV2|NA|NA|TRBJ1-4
TGTGCCAGCATCACGGACAGCTCTATGCCAGGCCCAACTAATGAAAAACTGTTTTTT
CASITDSSMPGPTNEKLFF
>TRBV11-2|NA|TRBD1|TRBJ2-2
TGTGCCAGCAGCTCGGAACAGGGGTATACCGGGGAGCTGTTTTTT
CASSSEQGYTGELFF
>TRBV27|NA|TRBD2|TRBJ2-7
TGTGCCAGCAGGATCGGGACTAGCGGAACCTACGAGCAGTACTTC
CASRIGTSGTYEQYF
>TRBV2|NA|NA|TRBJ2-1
TGTGCCAGCAGTGATGGTACAGGGTTAAGGAATGAGCAGTTCTTC
CASSDGTGLRNEQFF
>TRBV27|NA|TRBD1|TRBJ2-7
TGTGCCAGCGCCCGAGTGAGAGGGGGGGACAGGGTCTACGAGCAGTACTTC
CASARVRGGDRVYEQYF
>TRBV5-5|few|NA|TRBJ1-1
TGTGCCAGCAGCTTGTTGCTATTGAACACTGAAGCTTTCTTT
CASSLLLLNTEAFF
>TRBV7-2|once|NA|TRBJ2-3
TGTGCCAGCAGCTTAGTGGCGGGCACAGATACGCAGTATTTT
CASSLVAGTDTQYF
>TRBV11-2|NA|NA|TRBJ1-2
TGTGCCAGCAGCGCAGACACCTATGGCTACACCTTC
CASSADTYGYTF
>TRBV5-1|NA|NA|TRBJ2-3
TGCGCCAGCAGCATGAATCAGGGCTACACAGATACGCAGTATTTT
CASSMNQGYTDTQYF
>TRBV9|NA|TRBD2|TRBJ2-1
TGTGCCAGCTCGGGACTACCATACAATGAGCAGTTCTTC
CASSGLPYNEQFF
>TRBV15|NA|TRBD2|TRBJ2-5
TGTGCCACAAACCGGGGGGGGCAAGAGACCCAGTACTTC
CATNRGGQETQYF
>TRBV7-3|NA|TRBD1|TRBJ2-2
TGTGCCAGCAGCCCCCCCGGGACAGGCCCCCTGAACACCGGGGAGCTGTTTTTT
CASSPPGTGPLNTGELFF
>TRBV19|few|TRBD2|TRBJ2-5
TGTGCCAGTAGCTCTAGCGGGCCCTTCGAGACCCAGTACTTC
CASSSSGPFETQYF
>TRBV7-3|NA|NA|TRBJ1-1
TGTGCCAGCAGCTTATACTCGAACACTGAAGCTTTCTTT
CASSLYSNTEAFF
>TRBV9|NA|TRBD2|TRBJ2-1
TGTGCCAGCAGCGTAGGGGGGGGTGGGCTAGCAGGGTCCTACAATGAGCAGTTCTTC
CASSVGGGGLAGSYNEQFF
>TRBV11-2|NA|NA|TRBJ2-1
TGTGCCAGCAGCTTGTTCACAGGGTTGCTCTACAATGAGCAGTTCTTC
CASSLFTGLLYNEQFF